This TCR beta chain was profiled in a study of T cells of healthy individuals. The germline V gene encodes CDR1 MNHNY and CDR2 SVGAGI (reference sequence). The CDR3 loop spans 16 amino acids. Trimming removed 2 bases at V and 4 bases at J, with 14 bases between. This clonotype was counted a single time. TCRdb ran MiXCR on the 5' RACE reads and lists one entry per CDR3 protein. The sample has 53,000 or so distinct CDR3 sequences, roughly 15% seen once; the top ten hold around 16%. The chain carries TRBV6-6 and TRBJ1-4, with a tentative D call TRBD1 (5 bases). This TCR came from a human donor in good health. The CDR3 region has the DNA TGTGCCAGCAGTTACCTGACAGCCACCTTTAATGAAAAACTGTTTTTT. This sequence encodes CASSYLTATFNEKLFF.